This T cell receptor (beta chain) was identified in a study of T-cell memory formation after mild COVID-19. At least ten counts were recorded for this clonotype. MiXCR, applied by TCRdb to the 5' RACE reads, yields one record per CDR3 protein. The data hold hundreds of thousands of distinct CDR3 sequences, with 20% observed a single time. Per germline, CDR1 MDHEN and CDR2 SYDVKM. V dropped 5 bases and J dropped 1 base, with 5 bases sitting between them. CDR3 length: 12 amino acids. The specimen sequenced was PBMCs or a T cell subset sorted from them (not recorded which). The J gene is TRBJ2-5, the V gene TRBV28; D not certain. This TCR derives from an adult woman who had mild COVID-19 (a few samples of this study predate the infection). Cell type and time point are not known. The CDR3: CASSRLQETQYF. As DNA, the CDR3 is TGTGCCAGCAGTCGCCTCCAAGAGACCCAGTACTTC.